This TCR beta chain was sequenced for a study of OX40 agonist ivuxolimab in advanced cancers. Looking at the study overall: A male proportion of approximately 80% was recorded, with mean age approximately 60 years and range about 23 to 90.

Individuals having autoimmune disease history or systemic immunosuppression were not enrolled. Study-wide results and limits: Partial responders dosed at 0.1-3.0 mg/kg displayed clonal expansion ranking among the lowest.

Concerning this clone itself: Its antigen remains unidentified.

The CDR3 contains 15 residues. V lost 7 bases, J lost 3 bases, and 3 bases stayed unmatched. The germline CDR1 and CDR2 sequences are SNHLY and FYNNEI. Here immunoSEQ multiplex PCR was the method, and the copy in TCRdb shows in-frame clones only, minus some. The sample consists of 39,000 or so clones, roughly nine tenths of them appearing once. This specimen was CD4+ or CD8+ T cells sorted from blood, taken in a trial of the OX40 agonist ivuxolimab. This clonotype was sampled from an adult with an advanced solid tumor such as melanoma, head and neck, liver or kidney cancer. V usage is TRBV2 and J usage is TRBJ2-5, with 15 bases aligning to TRBD2. Written as DNA, the CDR3 is TGTGCCAGCAATGGACTAGCGGGGGGGAAAGAGACCCAGTACTTC. Amino acid sequence: CASNGLAGGKETQYF.